The sequence of this T cell receptor beta chain was determined in a study of cytomegalovirus exposure and HLA in healthy donors. Whole-study context: Per a later analysis, the roughly 670 first-cohort and some 110 validation repertoires shared one platform. General observations from the study: Altogether, about 160 TCR beta chains were recorded as cytomegalovirus-associated.

Germline V gene data show CDR1 as ENHRY and CDR2 as SYGVKD. Germline trimming cut 6 bases from V and 4 bases from J; bases unmatched to any gene: 4. The CDR3 contains 14 residues. Remarks on this clone: Its target is not known.

Produced via immunoSEQ multiplex PCR; TCRdb's table is partial and in-frame only. The repertoire holds around 93,000 clones, 85% seen once, with around 20% in the top ten. This chain joins TRBV10-3 and TRBJ1-5; 9 nucleotides agree with TRBD1. The sample consisted of PBMCs. The TCR comes from a man aged 18 to 29 in good health and CMV-seropositive. DNA for the CDR3: TGTGCCATCAGAGAGGGACAGGGAAATCAGCCCCAGCATTTT. Translation: CAIREGQGNQPQHF.